Listed below are T cell receptor beta chains from one sample, sequenced in a study of OX40 agonist ivuxolimab in advanced cancers. Profiling relied on immunoSEQ multiplex PCR, and the TCRdb table lists in-frame clones only, not all of them. The data contain around 140,000 clones, about nine tenths of them singletons. The input for sequencing was CD4+ or CD8+ T cells sorted from blood, taken in a trial of the OX40 agonist ivuxolimab. The receptor source for this set is an adult with an advanced solid tumor such as melanoma, head and neck, liver or kidney cancer. CDR3s include the opening cysteine and the closing phenylalanine or tryptophan. The order of the fields is J gene, clone size, D gene, V gene, CDR3 protein. The D gene is left open where the match is weak. Clone size is given for some rows only: seen once, a few or many times, or a class if the clone is expanded.

J gene: TRBJ2-1; clone size: .; D gene: TRBD2; V gene: TRBV5-1; CDR3 protein: CASSLNFAGGVDNEQFF
J gene: TRBJ1-3; clone size: once; D gene: .; V gene: TRBV14; CDR3 protein: CASSQRTVSGNTIYF
J gene: TRBJ2-1; clone size: .; D gene: TRBD2; V gene: TRBV5-6; CDR3 protein: CASQPLGGRVYNEQFF
J gene: TRBJ2-3; clone size: once; D gene: TRBD1; V gene: TRBV29-1; CDR3 protein: CSVVRGIGWDTQYF
J gene: TRBJ2-3; clone size: few; D gene: .; V gene: TRBV29-1; CDR3 protein: CSVAGAGSTDTQYF
J gene: TRBJ1-1; clone size: few; D gene: .; V gene: TRBV30; CDR3 protein: CAWSVQDDTEAFF
J gene: TRBJ2-1; clone size: .; D gene: TRBD2; V gene: TRBV29-1; CDR3 protein: CSGGLVNEQFF
J gene: TRBJ1-5; clone size: .; D gene: TRBD1; V gene: TRBV6-1; CDR3 protein: CASSVDRSGQPQHF
J gene: TRBJ1-5; clone size: .; D gene: .; V gene: TRBV2; CDR3 protein: CASHVQGGWQPQHF
J gene: TRBJ1-5; clone size: .; D gene: .; V gene: TRBV7-2; CDR3 protein: CASSPLYGGGNQPQHF
J gene: TRBJ2-3; clone size: .; D gene: .; V gene: TRBV5-1; CDR3 protein: CASSSSSGGTDTQYF
J gene: TRBJ2-1; clone size: .; D gene: .; V gene: TRBV5-1; CDR3 protein: CASSPWDTYNEQFF
J gene: TRBJ1-2; clone size: .; D gene: TRBD1; V gene: TRBV18; CDR3 protein: CASSPQRQGGYTF
J gene: TRBJ1-2; clone size: .; D gene: TRBD1; V gene: TRBV19; CDR3 protein: CASAQDRAYYGYTF
J gene: TRBJ1-3; clone size: .; D gene: TRBD1; V gene: TRBV7-2; CDR3 protein: CASSSKGAPQGSGNTIYF
J gene: TRBJ2-3; clone size: once; D gene: TRBD2; V gene: TRBV28; CDR3 protein: CASSFSGRSDTQYF
J gene: TRBJ1-4; clone size: .; D gene: TRBD1; V gene: TRBV5-5; CDR3 protein: CASSAETGAAATNEKLFF
J gene: TRBJ2-1; clone size: .; D gene: .; V gene: TRBV6-1; CDR3 protein: CASRQQGSWNEQFF
J gene: TRBJ2-7; clone size: .; D gene: .; V gene: TRBV5-1; CDR3 protein: CASSWGQEGEQYF
J gene: TRBJ1-6; clone size: once; D gene: .; V gene: TRBV5-1; CDR3 protein: CASSSAQGPNDSPLHF
J gene: TRBJ2-7; clone size: .; D gene: .; V gene: TRBV11-3; CDR3 protein: CASRSRTGEQYF
J gene: TRBJ2-5; clone size: .; D gene: .; V gene: TRBV18; CDR3 protein: CASSPLIAEETQYF
J gene: TRBJ2-5; clone size: .; D gene: .; V gene: TRBV18; CDR3 protein: CASSLSGPQETQYF
J gene: TRBJ2-1; clone size: .; D gene: TRBD2; V gene: TRBV19; CDR3 protein: CASSIGPSGREEQFF
J gene: TRBJ2-7; clone size: .; D gene: TRBD1; V gene: TRBV10-3; CDR3 protein: CAISEGQGRTYEQYF
J gene: TRBJ1-2; clone size: .; D gene: TRBD1; V gene: TRBV9; CDR3 protein: CASSSGQGRVGYTF
J gene: TRBJ1-5; clone size: once; D gene: .; V gene: TRBV5-4; CDR3 protein: CASSLWGKDQPQHF
J gene: TRBJ1-5; clone size: .; D gene: .; V gene: TRBV7-8; CDR3 protein: CASSLGSINQPQHF
J gene: TRBJ2-7; clone size: .; D gene: TRBD1; V gene: TRBV9; CDR3 protein: CASSVDRGEQYF
J gene: TRBJ1-5; clone size: .; D gene: .; V gene: TRBV28; CDR3 protein: CASSSPGHSNQPQHF
J gene: TRBJ2-2; clone size: .; D gene: TRBD2; V gene: TRBV9; CDR3 protein: CASSVATGTSVPKAGELFF
J gene: TRBJ2-7; clone size: once; D gene: TRBD1; V gene: TRBV7-9; CDR3 protein: CASSSPGTGLYEQYF
J gene: TRBJ2-7; clone size: .; D gene: .; V gene: TRBV19; CDR3 protein: CASSTSGTVSYEQYF
J gene: TRBJ2-3; clone size: once; D gene: .; V gene: TRBV6-5; CDR3 protein: CASSFSGKWADTQYF
J gene: TRBJ1-5; clone size: few; D gene: TRBD1; V gene: TRBV18; CDR3 protein: CASSPTGTGDQPQHF
J gene: TRBJ2-5; clone size: .; D gene: .; V gene: TRBV5-1; CDR3 protein: CASSYREKETQYF
J gene: TRBJ1-1; clone size: .; D gene: TRBD1; V gene: TRBV5-1; CDR3 protein: CASYRGSNTEAFF
J gene: TRBJ2-7; clone size: .; D gene: .; V gene: TRBV19; CDR3 protein: CASSIGLIESYEQYF
J gene: TRBJ2-1; clone size: .; D gene: .; V gene: TRBV7-2; CDR3 protein: CASSLGSSPLEQFF
J gene: TRBJ2-1; clone size: .; D gene: .; V gene: TRBV18; CDR3 protein: CASSITWDPTYNEQFF
J gene: TRBJ2-5; clone size: .; D gene: TRBD2; V gene: TRBV28; CDR3 protein: CASSGTPGLARRWETQYF